The 20 T cell receptor beta chains below all came from one sample that was sequenced in a study of T cell responses to AZD1222 COVID-19 vaccine. Here immunoSEQ multiplex PCR was the method, and the copy in TCRdb shows in-frame clones only, minus some. The table records roughly 180,000 clones, 80% to 90% of them present only once. The sequenced sample was peripheral blood, obtained on day 0 of AZD1222 vaccination. The receptors were gathered from an adult in good health.

This chain joins TRBV5-4 and TRBJ2-3; D remains unclear. Trimming removed 0 bases from V and 5 bases from J, with 13 bases in between. CDR3 length: 15 amino acids. Germline CDR1 is SGHNT and CDR2 is YYREEE (reference sequence). Written as DNA, the CDR3 is TGTGCCAGCAGCTTGGGGGAAACTATTCTAGATACGCAGTATTTT. This encodes CASSLGETILDTQYF. The whole variable domain, filled in from reference TRBV5-4 and TRBJ2-3, reads ETGVTQSPTHLIKTRGQQVTLRCSSQSGHNTVSWYQQALGQGPQFIFQYYREEENGRGNFPPRFSGLQFPNYSSELNVNALELDDSALYLCASSLGETILDTQYFGPGTRLTVL.

This clone has only one observation. This rearrangement joins TRBV29-1 to TRBJ1-1; possibly TRBD1 for D (5 bases). V lost 7 bases and J lost 5, with 11 bases in between. The CDR3 totals 11 residues. Germline V lookup: CDR1 SQVTM, CDR2 ANQGSEA. DNA of the CDR3: TGCAGCGCCGTAAGGGGTACTGAAGCTTTCTTT. This sequence encodes CSAVRGTEAFF. The full variable domain, rest sourced from reference TRBV29-1 and TRBJ1-1, is SAVISQKPSRDICQRGTSLTIQCQVDSQVTMMFWYRQQPGQSLTLIATANQGSEATYESGFVIDKFPISRPNLTFSTLTVSNMSPEDSSIYLCSAVRGTEAFFGQGTRLTVV.

The chain has TRBV9 and TRBJ1-1; D is uncertain. Per germline, CDR1 SGDLS and CDR2 YYNGEE. This CDR3 is built from 14 residues. Between the trimmed V and J ends, which lost 1 base and 1 base, there was a span of 8 bases. Here the CDR3 DNA reads TGTGCCAGCAGCGTAAGGTCAGAGAACACTGAAGCTTTCTTT. It specifies CASSVRSENTEAFF.

The chain has TRBV7-8 and TRBJ1-5, with D perhaps matching TRBD1 (5 bases). Germline V gives CDR1 SGHVS, CDR2 FQNEAQ. The ends were cut back, 4 bases at V and 4 bases at J, with 11 bases in the middle. CDR3 length: 14 amino acids. The chain's CDR3 is CASSSQGFNQPQHF. In nucleotides, the CDR3 is TGTGCCAGCAGCTCCCAGGGTTTTAATCAGCCCCAGCATTTT.

This clone was counted a single time. The chain has TRBV18 and TRBJ2-2; D is possibly TRBD1 (5 bases). V was trimmed by 3 bases and J by 0 bases, leaving 8 bases between them. This CDR3 comprises 15 residues. Germline V lookup: CDR1 KGHSH, CDR2 LQKENI. This chain's CDR3 is CASSPTVANTGELFF. CDR3 coding DNA: TGTGCCAGCTCACCGACAGTGGCGAACACCGGGGAGCTGTTTTTT.

This chain links TRBV19 with TRBJ2-7; 7 bases agree with TRBD2. V shed 5 bases and J 6 bases; nucleotides not matched to a gene: 1. The CDR3 runs 11 residues. CDR1 is LNHDA, CDR2 SQIVND, per germline (reference sequence). CDR3 in amino acids: CASSWGGEQYF. CDR3 DNA: TGTGCCAGTAGTTGGGGGGGCGAGCAGTACTTC.

A few counts support this clone. The chain joins TRBV3-1 (or the pseudogene TRBV3-2) to TRBJ1-3; D call uncertain. The ends were cut back, 4 bases at V and 2 bases at J, with 12 bases in the middle. Germline values: CDR1 LGHDT, CDR2 YNNKEL (reference sequence). This CDR3 region has 15 residues. This chain's CDR3 is CASSPPGNPGNTIYF. DNA for the CDR3: TGTGCCAGCAGCCCTCCGGGGAATCCTGGAAACACCATATATTTT.

The chain uses TRBV2 and TRBJ2-5; D unclear. Trimming left V 7 bases short and J 3 bases short, with 12 bases between. The CDR3 extends over 13 amino acids. Germline CDR1 reads SNHLY; CDR2 reads FYNNEI. CDR3: CASTQYSKETQYF. The CDR3 DNA reads TGTGCCAGCACCCAGTACAGCAAAGAGACCCAGTACTTC.

About this clone: The junction does not match germline at one end; this may be a read error. This chain uses TRBV30 with TRBJ2-7; no clear D. Germline loops: CDR1 GTSNPN, CDR2 SVGIG (reference sequence). The CDR3 is 14 residues long. As DNA, the CDR3 is TGTGCCTGGAGTCGTCTACAGCCCTCCCACGAGCAGTACTTC. This codes for CAWSRLQPSHEQYF.

The V call is TRBV19, the J call TRBJ2-2; D not resolved. Germline CDR1 LNHDA, CDR2 SQIVND (reference sequence). With 3 bases removed from V and 4 bases from J, the gap between germline ends came to 15 bases. This CDR3 is built from 16 residues. Here the CDR3 DNA reads TGTGCCAGTAGTATGGGCAGATCCTTAGGCACCGGGGAGCTGTTTTTT. Residues: CASSMGRSLGTGELFF.

The gene calls are TRBV6-5 and TRBJ1-1, with D unclear. Germline lookup yields CDR1 MNHEY and CDR2 SVGAGI. CDR3 length: 14 amino acids. V was shortened by 7 bases and J by 1 base, with 13 bases between the two germline ends. CDR3 sequence (DNA): TGTGCCAGCACCAGCGGGGTCCGGAACACTGAAGCTTTCTTT. Translating gives CASTSGVRNTEAFF.

The chain joins TRBV30 to TRBJ1-6, with TRBD1 matching 8 bases. Losses at the gene ends were 2 bases for V and 7 bases for J; bases not matched to a gene: 7. The CDR3 runs 15 residues. CDR1 is GTSNPN and CDR2 is SVGIG in the germline V gene (reference sequence). The CDR3 loop is CAWSTLRTGNSPLHF. The CDR3 DNA follows: TGTGCCTGGAGTACCCTTCGGACAGGGAATTCACCCCTCCACTTT.

This clone was found a few times. V and J are TRBV30 and TRBJ1-2; D possibly corresponds to TRBD1 (5 bases). CDR1 GTSNPN and CDR2 SVGIG come from the germline V gene (reference sequence). Deletions cut 1 base from V and 2 bases from J, with 14 bases between. The CDR3 is 15 amino acids. CDR3 in DNA: TGTGCCTGGAGTGATCTTGGCAGGGAGAACTATGGCTACACCTTC. Encoded protein: CAWSDLGRENYGYTF.

The rearrangement links TRBV6-2 or TRBV6-3 to TRBJ2-7; D remains ambiguous. The length of the CDR3 is 13 residues. Trimming took 3 bases from V and 3 from J, leaving 9 bases between them. CDR1 is MNHEY and CDR2 is SVGEGT in the germline V gene. Here the CDR3 reads CASSYPTGYEQYF. Written as DNA, the CDR3 is TGTGCCAGCAGTTATCCAACTGGCTACGAGCAGTACTTC.

This clone was counted once. V and J are TRBV7-9 and TRBJ1-1; TRBD1 might be the D (5 bases). The CDR3 spans 13 residues. V lost 5 bases, J lost 7 bases, and 14 bases lay in between. Germline CDR1 and CDR2: SEHNR and FQNEAQ (reference sequence). The CDR3 DNA follows: TGTGCCAGCAGCCGAACTCAGGGAATTGAAGCTTTCTTT. Its translation: CASSRTQGIEAFF.

In DNA form, the CDR3 reads TGTGCCTGGAGTGTAATCGGGATCGGAAACACCATATATTTT. This codes for CAWSVIGIGNTIYF. The chain carries TRBV30 and TRBJ1-3; D gene unclear. The germline CDR1 and CDR2 sequences are GTSNPN and SVGIG (reference sequence). The CDR3 covers 14 residues. Trimming removed 0 bases at V and 4 bases at J, with 10 bases between.

CDR3: CATGGHSLPYEQYF. The CDR3 DNA sequence: TGTGCCACCGGGGGACATTCACTCCCCTACGAGCAGTACTTC. This chain connects TRBV19 to TRBJ2-7; the D call may be TRBD1 or TRBD2 (6 bases each). The CDR3 sequence is 14 residues long. Germline V lookup: CDR1 LNHDA, CDR2 SQIVND (reference sequence). Deletions cut 10 bases from V and 2 bases from J, with 18 bases between.

The chain recombines TRBV6-1 with TRBJ1-2; D call uncertain. Deletions cut 0 bases from V and 8 bases from J, with 13 bases between. The CDR3 is made up of 14 amino acids. Germline V gene sequence: CDR1 MNHNS, CDR2 SASEGT. CDR3 DNA sequence: TGTGCCAGCAGTGAAGCTGGCGGCCTCAGGGGCTACACCTTC. Translating it yields CASSEAGGLRGYTF.

Turning to this clone: This sample includes further DNA sequences coding for the same CDR3. The rearrangement uses TRBV7-9 and TRBJ1-2; perhaps TRBD1 as D (5 bases). Deletions cut 6 bases from V and 2 bases from J, with 19 bases between. In germline, CDR1 is SEHNR, CDR2 FQNEAQ (reference sequence). The CDR3 extends over 16 amino acids. The chain's CDR3 is CASSPPGTGGNYGYTF. The CDR3 coding sequence is TGTGCCAGCAGTCCCCCTGGGACCGGAGGGAACTATGGCTACACCTTC.

The rearrangement uses TRBV10-3 and TRBJ1-1; possibly TRBD1 for D (6 bases). V was trimmed by 4 bases and J by 4 bases, leaving 13 bases between them. CDR3 length: 14 amino acids. Germline V gene lookup returns CDR1 ENHRY and CDR2 SYGVKD. CDR3 residues: CAISGTQGGTEAFF. CDR3 nucleotide sequence: TGTGCCATCAGTGGAACTCAAGGGGGCACTGAAGCTTTCTTT.